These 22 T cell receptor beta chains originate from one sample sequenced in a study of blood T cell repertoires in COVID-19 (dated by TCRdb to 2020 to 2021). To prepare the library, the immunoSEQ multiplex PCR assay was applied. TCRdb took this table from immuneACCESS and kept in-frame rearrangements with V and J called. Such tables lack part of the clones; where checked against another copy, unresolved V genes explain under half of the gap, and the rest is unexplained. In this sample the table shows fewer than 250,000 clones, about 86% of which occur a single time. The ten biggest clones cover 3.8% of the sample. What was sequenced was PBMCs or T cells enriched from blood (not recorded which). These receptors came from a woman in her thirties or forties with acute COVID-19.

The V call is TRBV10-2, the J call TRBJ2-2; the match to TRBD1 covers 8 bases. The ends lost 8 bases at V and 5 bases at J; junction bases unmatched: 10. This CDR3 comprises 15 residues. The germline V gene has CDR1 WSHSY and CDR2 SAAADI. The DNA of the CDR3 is TGCGCCAGCGGACCGTCGCAGGGGGCAACCGGGGAGCTGTTTTTT. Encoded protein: CASGPSQGATGELFF.

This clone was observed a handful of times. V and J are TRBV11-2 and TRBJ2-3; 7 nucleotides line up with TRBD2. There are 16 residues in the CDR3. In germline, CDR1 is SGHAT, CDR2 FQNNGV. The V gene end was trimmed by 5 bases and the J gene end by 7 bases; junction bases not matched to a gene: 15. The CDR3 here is CASSPRTSWFSYTQYF. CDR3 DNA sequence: TGTGCCAGCAGCCCAAGGACTAGTTGGTTTTCTTATACGCAGTATTTT.

The DNA for the CDR3 is TGCGCCAGCAGTGAGTCAGAGGGAAGCACCGGGGAGCTGTTTTTT. This encodes CASSESEGSTGELFF. The V and J genes are TRBV10-1 and TRBJ2-2; maybe TRBD2 (5 bases). The CDR3 extends over 15 amino acids. Trimming stripped 0 bases from V and 4 bases from J, with 9 bases between. Germline V gene data show CDR1 as WNHNN and CDR2 as SYGVQD (reference sequence).

The CDR3 region has the DNA TGTGCCAGCAGTCTCGGGACTAGCGGGAGTGTTAAGCAGTACTTC. This sequence encodes CASSLGTSGSVKQYF. V is TRBV27 and J is TRBJ2-7, with TRBD2 identical over 14 bases. Trimming at V came to 5 bases and at J to 8 bases, leaving 8 bases not matched to a gene. Germline lookup yields CDR1 MNHEY and CDR2 SMNVEV (reference sequence). CDR3 length: 15 residues.

In DNA form, the CDR3 reads TGCGCCAGCAGTGACTTATTTGGGACAGATCGCCTTTTGAACACTGAAGCTTTCTTT. The encoded protein is CASSDLFGTDRLLNTEAFF. V is TRBV10-1 and J is TRBJ1-1; 7 nucleotides align to TRBD1. This CDR3 comprises 19 residues. Looked up from germline, CDR1 is WNHNN and CDR2 is SYGVQD (reference sequence). V shed 3 bases, J shed 0 bases, and the junction held 16 bases outside the gene matches.

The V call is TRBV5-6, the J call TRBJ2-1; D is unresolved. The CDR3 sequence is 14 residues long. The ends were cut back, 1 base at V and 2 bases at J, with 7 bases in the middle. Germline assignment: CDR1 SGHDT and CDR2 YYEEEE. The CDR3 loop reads CASSLPHPYNEQFF. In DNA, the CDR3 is TGTGCCAGCAGCTTGCCCCATCCCTACAATGAGCAGTTCTTC.

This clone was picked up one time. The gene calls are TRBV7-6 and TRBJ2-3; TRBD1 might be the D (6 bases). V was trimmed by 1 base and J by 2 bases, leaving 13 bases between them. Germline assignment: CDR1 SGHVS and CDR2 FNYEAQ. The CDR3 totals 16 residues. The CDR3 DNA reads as TGTGCCAGCAGCTTAGGAGGGATGGGGGCCACAGATACGCAGTATTTT. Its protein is CASSLGGMGATDTQYF.

In nucleotides, the CDR3 is TGTGCCAGCAGCATAGGGGACAGGGAAATCGGGGAGCTGTTTTTT. It encodes CASSIGDREIGELFF. The rearrangement links TRBV5-5 to TRBJ2-2; TRBD1 matches at 9 bases. CDR1 SGHKS and CDR2 YYEKEE come from the germline V gene (reference sequence). The CDR3 runs 15 residues. Trimming removed 4 bases from V and 7 bases from J; junction bases left unmatched: 8.

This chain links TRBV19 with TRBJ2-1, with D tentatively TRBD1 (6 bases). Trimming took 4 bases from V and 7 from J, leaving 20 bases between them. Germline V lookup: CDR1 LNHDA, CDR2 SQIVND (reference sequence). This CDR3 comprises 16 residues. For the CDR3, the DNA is TGTGCCAGTAGTACCCAACAGGGCTCGGGGTTGAATGAGCAGTTCTTC. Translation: CASSTQQGSGLNEQFF.

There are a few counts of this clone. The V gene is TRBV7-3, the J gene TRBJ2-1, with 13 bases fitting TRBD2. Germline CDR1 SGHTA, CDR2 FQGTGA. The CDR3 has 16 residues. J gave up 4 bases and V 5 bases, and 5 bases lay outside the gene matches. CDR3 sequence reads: CASSVGTSGKYNEQFF. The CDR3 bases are TGTGCCAGCAGCGTAGGGACTAGCGGGAAGTACAATGAGCAGTTCTTC.

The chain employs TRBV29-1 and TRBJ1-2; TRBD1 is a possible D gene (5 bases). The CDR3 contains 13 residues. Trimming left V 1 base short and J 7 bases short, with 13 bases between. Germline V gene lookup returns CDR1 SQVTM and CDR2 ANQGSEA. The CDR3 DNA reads TGCAGCGTTGAAGGGGCAGGGTTGCGTGGCTACACCTTC. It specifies CSVEGAGLRGYTF.

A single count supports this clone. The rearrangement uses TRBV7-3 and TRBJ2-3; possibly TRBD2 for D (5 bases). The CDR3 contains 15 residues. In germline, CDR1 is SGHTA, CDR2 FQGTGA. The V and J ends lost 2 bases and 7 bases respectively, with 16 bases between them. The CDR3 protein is CASSLSAGPGNTQYF. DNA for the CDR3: TGTGCCAGCAGCTTATCGGCAGGCCCGGGGAATACGCAGTATTTT.

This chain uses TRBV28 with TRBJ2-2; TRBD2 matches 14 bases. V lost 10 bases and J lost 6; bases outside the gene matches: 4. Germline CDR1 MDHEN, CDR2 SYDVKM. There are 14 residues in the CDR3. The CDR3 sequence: CATRTSGRSGELFF. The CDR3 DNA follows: TGTGCCACCAGGACTAGCGGGAGGTCCGGGGAGCTGTTTTTT.

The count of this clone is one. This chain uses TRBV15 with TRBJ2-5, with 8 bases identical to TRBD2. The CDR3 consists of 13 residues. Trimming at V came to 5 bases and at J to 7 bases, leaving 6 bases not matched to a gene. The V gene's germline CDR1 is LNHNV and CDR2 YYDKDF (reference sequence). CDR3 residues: CATSVSGGGTQYF. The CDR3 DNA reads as TGTGCCACCAGCGTCTCCGGGGGGGGGACCCAGTACTTC.

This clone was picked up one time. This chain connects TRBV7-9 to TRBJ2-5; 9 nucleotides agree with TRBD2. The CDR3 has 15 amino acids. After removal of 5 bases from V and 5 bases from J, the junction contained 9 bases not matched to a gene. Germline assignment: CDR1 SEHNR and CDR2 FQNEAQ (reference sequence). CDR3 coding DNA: TGTGCCAGCAGCCCCTATTACAGCGGGAGGGAGACCCAGTACTTC. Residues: CASSPYYSGRETQYF.

The CDR3 bases are TGTGCCAGCAGCAAAGGATGCGGGGATGAGCAGTACTTC. It translates to CASSKGCGDEQYF. This chain uses TRBV21-1 with TRBJ2-7; the D segment call TRBD2 is taken from the table without a DNA check. TRBV21-1 is given as a pseudogene. CDR3 length equals 13 residues.

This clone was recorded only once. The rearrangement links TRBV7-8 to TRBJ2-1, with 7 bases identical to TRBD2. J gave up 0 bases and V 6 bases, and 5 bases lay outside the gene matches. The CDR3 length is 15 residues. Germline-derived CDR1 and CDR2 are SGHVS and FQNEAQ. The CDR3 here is CASRPGTNSYNEQFF. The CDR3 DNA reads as TGTGCCAGCAGGCCCGGGACTAACTCCTACAATGAGCAGTTCTTC. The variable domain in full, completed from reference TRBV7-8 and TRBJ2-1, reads GAGVSQSPRYKVAKRGQDVALRCDPISGHVSLFWYQQALGQGPEFLTYFQNEAQLDKSGLPSDRFFAERPEGSVSTLKIQRTQQEDSAVYLCASRPGTNSYNEQFFGPGTRLTVL.

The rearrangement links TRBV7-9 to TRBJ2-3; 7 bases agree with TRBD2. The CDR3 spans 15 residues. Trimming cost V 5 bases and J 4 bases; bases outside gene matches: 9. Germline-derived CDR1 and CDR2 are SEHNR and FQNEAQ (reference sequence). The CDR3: CASSHSSRESDTQYF. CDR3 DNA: TGTGCCAGCAGCCACAGTTCGCGGGAGTCAGATACGCAGTATTTT.

The CDR3 nucleotides read TGTGCCAGCAGTTTTCTGGAGAGCACCGGGGAGCTGTTTTTT. Amino acids: CASSFLESTGELFF. The chain has TRBV28 and TRBJ2-2; D ambiguous. The CDR3 is 14 residues long. Trimming shortened V by 3 bases and J by 4 bases, and 9 bases separated the two germline ends. CDR1 and CDR2 (germline): MDHEN, SYDVKM.

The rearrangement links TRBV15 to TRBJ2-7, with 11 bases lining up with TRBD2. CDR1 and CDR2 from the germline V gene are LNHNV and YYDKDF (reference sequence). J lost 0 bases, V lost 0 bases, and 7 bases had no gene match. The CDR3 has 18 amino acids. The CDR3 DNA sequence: TGTGCCACCAGCAGAGATCCCCCGGGACTAGCGGCCTCCTACGAGCAGTACTTC. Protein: CATSRDPPGLAASYEQYF. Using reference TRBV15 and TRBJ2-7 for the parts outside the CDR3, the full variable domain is DAMVIQNPRYQVTQFGKPVTLSCSQTLNHNVMYWYQQKSSQAPKLLFHYYDKDFNNEADTPDNFQSRRPNTSFCFLDIRSPGLGDTAMYLCATSRDPPGLAASYEQYFGPGTRLTVT.

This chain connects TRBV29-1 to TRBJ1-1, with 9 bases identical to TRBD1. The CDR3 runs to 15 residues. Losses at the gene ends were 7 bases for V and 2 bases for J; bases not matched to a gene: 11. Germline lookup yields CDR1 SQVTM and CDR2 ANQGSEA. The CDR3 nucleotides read TGCAGCGCCGGACAGGGGATGAGGGCCAACACTGAAGCTTTCTTT. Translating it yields CSAGQGMRANTEAFF.

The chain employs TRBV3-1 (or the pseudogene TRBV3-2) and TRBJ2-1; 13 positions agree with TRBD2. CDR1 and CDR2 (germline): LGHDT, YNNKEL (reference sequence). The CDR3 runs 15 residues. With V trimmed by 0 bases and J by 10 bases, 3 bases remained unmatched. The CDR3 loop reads CASSQEGTSGKEQFF. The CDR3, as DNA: TGTGCCAGCAGCCAAGAGGGGACTAGCGGGAAAGAGCAGTTCTTC.